These 15 T cell receptor beta chains came from one sample sequenced in a study of shared T cell receptors in the human thymus. Some clones are missing from TCRdb's copy, which holds only in-frame ones; the method was immunoSEQ multiplex PCR. The sample carries 640,000 or so clones, over 75% recorded once. These data also featured in a second study, about human thymus T cells.

The specimen was thymocytes. The receptors come from a boy under two years old with a congenital heart defect.

The chain uses TRBV9 and TRBJ1-5; 12 bases map to TRBD1. The trim removed 2 bases at V and 6 bases at J, leaving 0 bases unmatched. The CDR3 spans 14 residues. CDR1 SGDLS and CDR2 YYNGEE come from the germline V gene. The CDR3 coding sequence is TGTGCCAGCAGCGTGGGACAGGGGGCTCAGCCCCAGCATTTT. It specifies CASSVGQGAQPQHF. The variable domain in full, with the rest retrieved from reference TRBV9 and TRBJ1-5, is DSGVTQTPKHLITATGQRVTLRCSPRSGDLSVYWYQQSLDQGLQFLIQYYNGEERAKGNILERFSAQQFPDLHSELNLSSLELGDSALYFCASSVGQGAQPQHFGDGTRLSIL.

This sequence joins TRBV19 and TRBJ1-2, with D possibly TRBD1 on 5 matching bases. The CDR3 loop spans 17 amino acids. CDR1 is LNHDA, CDR2 SQIVND, per germline (reference sequence). The V end was cut by 4 bases, the J end by 0 bases, with 18 bases between. The CDR3 DNA reads as TGTGCCAGTAGTACCCCCCCACACAGGTTCTCTAACTATGGCTACACCTTC. This codes for CASSTPPHRFSNYGYTF.

V and J are TRBV5-4 and TRBJ2-5; 8 bases fit TRBD2. The CDR3 covers 15 residues. After removal of 0 bases from V and 2 bases from J, the junction contained 3 bases not matched to a gene. Germline lookup yields CDR1 SGHNT and CDR2 YYREEE (reference sequence). CDR3 nucleotide sequence: TGTGCCAGCAGCTTGGAGGCGGGGGGACAAGAGACCCAGTACTTC. Translation: CASSLEAGGQETQYF. Full variable domain (remainder filled in from reference TRBV5-4 and TRBJ2-5): ETGVTQSPTHLIKTRGQQVTLRCSSQSGHNTVSWYQQALGQGPQFIFQYYREEENGRGNFPPRFSGLQFPNYSSELNVNALELDDSALYLCASSLEAGGQETQYFGPGTRLLVL.

J is TRBJ2-5 and V is TRBV6-5; D may be TRBD2 (6 bases). The CDR3 contains 14 residues. V dropped 8 bases and J dropped 1 base, with 14 bases sitting between them. Germline V gives CDR1 MNHEY, CDR2 SVGAGI. CDR3 DNA sequence: TGTGCCAGCGGGGGGAGGCTGCGCCAAGAGACCCAGTACTTC. Its protein is CASGGRLRQETQYF.

The chain has TRBV9 and TRBJ2-7, with 9 bases identical to TRBD2. The germline CDR1 and CDR2 sequences are SGDLS and YYNGEE. This CDR3 has 15 residues. V shed 4 bases, J shed 3 bases, and the junction held 8 bases outside the gene matches. The CDR3 sequence is CASSPRLAASYEQYF. The CDR3 nucleotides read TGTGCCAGCAGCCCCCGACTAGCGGCAAGCTACGAGCAGTACTTC.

J is TRBJ1-6 and V is TRBV7-6; maybe TRBD1 (6 bases). CDR1 and CDR2 (germline): SGHVS, FNYEAQ. With 2 bases removed from V and 3 bases from J, the gap between germline ends came to 11 bases. The CDR3 spans 16 residues. The CDR3 bases are TGTGCCAGCAGCTTATCCCCAGGGGACTATAATTCACCCCTCCACTTT. This gives the protein CASSLSPGDYNSPLHF.

Here the CDR3 DNA reads TGTGCCAGCTCACCACTAGGACAGGCCGATCAGCCCCAGCATTTT. Translation gives CASSPLGQADQPQHF. The gene calls are TRBV18 and TRBJ1-5; 7 nucleotides agree with TRBD1. J gave up 5 bases and V 1 base, and 5 bases lay outside the gene matches. This CDR3 has 15 residues. Germline V CDR1 and CDR2: KGHSH, LQKENI. Full variable domain (outside the CDR3, taken from reference TRBV18 and TRBJ1-5): NAGVMQNPRHLVRRRGQEARLRCSPMKGHSHVYWYRQLPEEGLKFMVYLQKENIIDESGMPKERFSAEFPKEGPSILRIQQVVRGDSAAYFCASSPLGQADQPQHFGDGTRLSIL.

The J gene is TRBJ1-6, the V gene TRBV9; TRBD1 matches 9 bases. The CDR3 length is 16 residues. CDR1 and CDR2 (germline): SGDLS, YYNGEE. J lost 7 bases, V lost 4 bases, and 9 bases had no gene match. The CDR3 DNA reads as TGTGCCAGCAGCACCACCTTCGGGACAGGGAATTCACCCCTCCACTTT. This encodes CASSTTFGTGNSPLHF.

The rearrangement joins TRBV6-1 to TRBJ2-1; D uncertain. CDR3 length: 14 amino acids. Germline assignment: CDR1 MNHNS and CDR2 SASEGT. Trimming removed 3 bases at V and 5 bases at J, with 11 bases between. This CDR3 is CASSDMERDNEQFF. Here the CDR3 DNA reads TGTGCCAGCAGTGATATGGAGCGAGACAATGAGCAGTTCTTC.

The chain combines TRBV29-1 with TRBJ2-3; 12 bases are shared with TRBD2. The V gene end was trimmed by 4 bases and the J gene end by 4 bases; junction bases not matched to a gene: 9. Germline lookup yields CDR1 SQVTM and CDR2 ANQGSEA. This CDR3 region has 16 residues. This CDR3 is CSVGTSGIQSPDTQYF. CDR3 sequence (DNA): TGCAGCGTTGGGACTAGCGGGATCCAATCCCCAGATACGCAGTATTTT.

The chain joins TRBV27 to TRBJ2-5; TRBD2 aligns across 9 bases. Per germline, CDR1 MNHEY and CDR2 SMNVEV (reference sequence). CDR3 length: 14 amino acids. The trim removed 6 bases at V and 4 bases at J, leaving 6 bases unmatched. CDR3 loop: CASSEGLAPETQYF. The CDR3 DNA sequence: TGTGCCAGCAGCGAGGGACTAGCACCAGAGACCCAGTACTTC.

The gene calls are TRBV4-3 and TRBJ2-2; 10 bases match TRBD2. V lost 1 base and J lost 6; bases outside the gene matches: 11. CDR1 is LGHNA and CDR2 is YSLEER in the germline V gene. This CDR3 is built from 18 residues. In DNA, the CDR3 is TGCGCCAGCAGCCAAGGAAACCCTAGCGGGAGCCGGGCCGGGGAGCTGTTTTTT. Translating gives CASSQGNPSGSRAGELFF.

The V call is TRBV10-2, the J call TRBJ1-1; possibly TRBD1 for D (5 bases). CDR1 is WSHSY and CDR2 is SAAADI in the germline V gene. Trimming took 7 bases from V and 3 from J, leaving 21 bases between them. The CDR3 consists of 16 residues. The CDR3 nucleotides read TGCGCCAGCACTCTATCGCCTCAGGGTACTGACACTGAAGCTTTCTTT. Encoded protein: CASTLSPQGTDTEAFF.

The chain combines TRBV28 with TRBJ1-2, with 9 bases that match TRBD1. This CDR3 has 13 residues. J was trimmed by 6 bases and V by 4 bases; bases with no gene match: 3. CDR1 and CDR2 from the germline V gene are MDHEN and SYDVKM. The CDR3 DNA sequence: TGTGCCAGCAGTTCGACAGGGGGAGATGGCTACACCTTC. It codes for CASSSTGGDGYTF.

The V call is TRBV6-1, the J call TRBJ2-7, with a tentative D call TRBD2 (6 bases). The CDR3 is made up of 17 amino acids. Trimming shortened V by 2 bases and J by 2 bases, and 19 bases separated the two germline ends. CDR1 MNHNS and CDR2 SASEGT come from the germline V gene. CDR3 loop: CASSEPRGRSLPYEQYF. The CDR3 region has the DNA TGTGCCAGCAGTGAACCCCGGGGGAGATCCCTCCCCTACGAGCAGTACTTC.